The 30 T cell receptor beta chains in this list originate from one sample, sequenced in a study of human CD8 memory T cell subsets. The authors made TCR beta libraries using UMI-labeled 5' RACE. TCRdb re-analysed the 5' RACE reads in MiXCR, keeping a single row per CDR3 protein. This sample has 8,300 or so distinct CDR3 sequences; around 4% occur once, and the top ten carry roughly two fifths. The material sequenced was CD8+ T cells from PBMCs. Receptors were obtained from a human donor in good health.

In this sample, this clonotype turned up many times. The rearrangement joins TRBV29-1 to TRBJ1-1; TRBD1 matches 7 bases. In germline, CDR1 is SQVTM, CDR2 ANQGSEA. The V segment lost 3 bases and the J segment 5 bases; nucleotides outside the gene matches: 6. CDR3 size: 13 residues. The CDR3 protein is CSVDGGGVTEAFF. The CDR3 bases are TGCAGCGTTGATGGAGGGGGCGTGACTGAAGCTTTCTTT.

This clonotype came up many times. The gene calls are TRBV7-7 and TRBJ2-5; 7 bases line up with TRBD2. The length of the CDR3 is 15 residues. Germline lookup yields CDR1 SSHAT and CDR2 FNYEAQ (reference sequence). V gave up 6 bases and J gave up 4 bases; unmatched junction bases: 11. The CDR3 loop reads CASRPARGRGETQYF. The CDR3 DNA is TGTGCCAGCAGGCCCGCTAGAGGGAGGGGAGAGACCCAGTACTTC.

The table lists this clonotype with many counts. The J gene is TRBJ2-3, the V gene TRBV2; no reliable D call. Trimming removed 2 bases from V and 1 base from J, with 16 bases in between. The CDR3 length is 17 residues. Germline V gives CDR1 SNHLY, CDR2 FYNNEI. The CDR3 protein is CASSESPDESGTDTQYF. The CDR3 DNA is TGTGCCAGCAGTGAATCTCCGGACGAATCGGGCACAGATACGCAGTATTTT.

This clonotype showed up many times. The rearrangement joins TRBV5-8 to TRBJ2-1; no firm D call. Germline V gene lookup returns CDR1 SGHTS and CDR2 YDEGEE. The V end lost 0 bases, the J end lost 7 bases, and 11 bases lay between the germline ends. The CDR3 loop spans 14 amino acids. The CDR3 DNA sequence: TGTGCCAGCAGCTTGGAGATGTGGGATAATGAGCAGTTCTTC. Amino acid sequence: CASSLEMWDNEQFF.

This clonotype was observed a few times. This chain joins TRBV9 and TRBJ2-7; perhaps D is TRBD1 or TRBD2 (6 bases each). V was shortened by 0 bases and J by 2 bases, with 18 bases between the two germline ends. CDR3 size: 17 residues. From germline, CDR1 is SGDLS and CDR2 YYNGEE. The CDR3, as DNA: TGTGCCAGCAGCGTAGAGGCGGGACACCTTACCACCTACGAGCAGTACTTC. Protein product: CASSVEAGHLTTYEQYF.

At least ten counts were recorded for this clonotype. A junction end diverges from the germline sequence, so it may reflect a read error. J is TRBJ2-3 and V is TRBV29-1; D unclear. The CDR3 runs 13 residues. The V gene's germline CDR1 is SQVTM and CDR2 ANQGSEA. The CDR3 DNA reads TGCAGCGTTGAGGCACAGAGCATAGATACGCAGTATTTT. As protein: CSVEAQSIDTQYF.

The genes are TRBV6-7 and TRBJ2-7; D possibly corresponds to TRBD1 (5 bases). TRBV6-7 is noted as an ORF with a role that remains uncertain. The CDR3 has 16 residues. Trimming pared 0 bases from V and 2 bases from J, leaving 14 bases between. The CDR3: CASSYSPRAWTYEQYF. The CDR3 DNA reads TGTGCCAGCAGTTACTCCCCCAGGGCTTGGACCTACGAGCAGTACTTC.

This clonotype was counted at least ten times. This CDR3 is CASSLHLTTSWSGQYF. DNA for the CDR3: TGTGCCAGCAGCCTCCACCTAACGACAAGCTGGTCCGGGCAGTACTTC. The chain couples TRBV3-1 to TRBJ2-7; D gene unclear. The CDR3 loop spans 16 amino acids. V dropped 4 bases and J dropped 9 bases, with 25 bases sitting between them. Germline-derived CDR1 and CDR2 are LGHDT and YNNKEL (reference sequence).

This clonotype was counted many times. V is TRBV5-1 and J is TRBJ1-3; 8 bases are a match to TRBD1. Germline CDR1 is SGHRS and CDR2 is YFSETQ. The CDR3 loop spans 16 amino acids. The J segment lost 0 bases and the V segment lost 4 bases, leaving 6 bases of the junction unmatched. CDR3 amino acids: CASSPQGAFSGNTIYF. The CDR3 coding sequence is TGCGCCAGCAGCCCTCAGGGGGCCTTCTCTGGAAACACCATATATTTT.

This clonotype was counted many times. This chain connects TRBV4-1 to TRBJ1-1, with D unclear. The V and J ends lost 0 bases and 1 base respectively, with 9 bases between them. From germline, CDR1 is MGHRA and CDR2 YSYEKL. The CDR3 is 15 amino acids. This CDR3 reads CASSQDRGGNTEAFF. CDR3 coding DNA: TGCGCCAGCAGCCAAGATCGGGGAGGGAACACTGAAGCTTTCTTT.

This clonotype appeared many times. The chain carries TRBV10-3 and TRBJ1-3, with no clear D. V was shortened by 10 bases and J by 6 bases, with 7 bases between the two germline ends. Per germline, CDR1 ENHRY and CDR2 SYGVKD. The CDR3 contains 10 residues. The CDR3 protein is CATSENTIYF. For the CDR3, the DNA is TGTGCCACCTCCGAAAACACCATATATTTT.

This clonotype showed up just a few times. The chain is built from TRBV7-8 and TRBJ1-6; unclear D gene. Germline V gene data show CDR1 as SGHVS and CDR2 as FQNEAQ. With 5 bases removed from V and 1 base from J, the gap between germline ends came to 12 bases. This CDR3 is built from 16 residues. Written as DNA, the CDR3 is TGTGCCAGCAGCCCAGCGGAGGTGTCCTATAATTCACCCCTCCACTTT. This codes for CASSPAEVSYNSPLHF.

The chain couples TRBV15 to TRBJ2-7; no definite D call. The CDR3 spans 12 residues. V lost 1 base and J 5 bases, leaving 6 bases between the germline ends. Per germline, CDR1 LNHNV and CDR2 YYDKDF (reference sequence). CDR3 protein: CATSRGGNEQYF. In nucleotides, the CDR3 is TGTGCCACCAGCAGAGGCGGAAACGAGCAGTACTTC.

This clonotype was picked up many times. This chain joins TRBV29-1 and TRBJ2-3; D is ambiguous. This CDR3 comprises 12 residues. In germline, CDR1 is SQVTM, CDR2 ANQGSEA. Between the trimmed V and J ends, which lost 4 bases and 0 bases, there was a span of 5 bases. CDR3 DNA sequence: TGCAGCGTTGGTCCTAGCACAGATACGCAGTATTTT. This sequence encodes CSVGPSTDTQYF.

This clonotype was recorded at least ten times. The rearrangement joins TRBV4-2 to TRBJ2-2; D assignment may be TRBD1 or TRBD2 (6 bases each). The CDR3 contains 14 residues. Trimming left V 5 bases short and J 6 bases short, with 13 bases between. Germline assignment: CDR1 LGHNA and CDR2 YNFKEQ. The CDR3 loop reads CASSSRDNAGELFF. The CDR3 DNA sequence: TGTGCCAGCAGCTCGCGGGACAATGCCGGGGAGCTGTTTTTT.

This clonotype appeared many times. The J gene is TRBJ2-1, the V gene TRBV29-1; D gene ambiguous. V was pared by 2 bases and J by 7 bases, with 18 bases between. The CDR3 extends over 15 amino acids. The germline CDR1 and CDR2 sequences are SQVTM and ANQGSEA. The CDR3: CSVERWQLSENEQFF. CDR3 bases: TGCAGCGTTGAACGATGGCAGTTGTCAGAGAATGAGCAGTTCTTC.

In this sample, this clonotype is medium-sized. The V gene is TRBV5-4, the J gene TRBJ1-2, with 8 bases aligning to TRBD1. The germline V gene has CDR1 SGHNT and CDR2 YYREEE (reference sequence). The CDR3 runs 14 residues. Trimming took 2 bases from V and 6 from J; bases not matched to a gene: 6. The CDR3 sequence: CASSFSGQGDGYTF. In DNA, the CDR3 is TGTGCCAGCAGCTTTTCTGGACAGGGCGATGGCTACACCTTC.

This clonotype was picked up many times. The V call is TRBV6-5, the J call TRBJ2-3; 7 bases agree with TRBD1. Per germline, CDR1 MNHEY and CDR2 SVGAGI. Losses at the gene ends were 0 bases for V and 2 bases for J; bases not matched to a gene: 2. The CDR3 spans 15 residues. In DNA form, the CDR3 reads TGTGCCAGCAGTTACTCACAGGGGAACACAGATACGCAGTATTTT. Protein: CASSYSQGNTDTQYF.

This clonotype has a count of ten or more. The gene calls are TRBV7-9 and TRBJ1-2; weak D call: TRBD1 (5 bases). Germline assignment: CDR1 SEHNR and CDR2 FQNEAQ (reference sequence). V lost 1 base and J lost 6, with 9 bases in between. CDR3 length: 13 residues. CDR3 nucleotides: TGTGCCAGCAGCTTAGGGGGGATAGATGGCTACACCTTC. Its protein product is CASSLGGIDGYTF.

The table lists this clonotype with many counts. V is TRBV12-3 or TRBV12-4 and J is TRBJ1-4; D gene uncertain. This CDR3 has 14 amino acids. With 5 bases removed from V and 5 bases from J, the gap between germline ends came to 12 bases. CDR3 coding DNA: TGTGCCAGCAGTCCCCGTTGGTCAAATGAAAAACTGTTTTTT. This gives the protein CASSPRWSNEKLFF.

This clonotype was recorded at least ten times. The chain joins TRBV7-2 to TRBJ2-3, with 10 bases aligning to TRBD2. Trimming cost V 2 bases and J 6 bases; bases outside gene matches: 8. Per germline, CDR1 SGHTA and CDR2 FQGNSA. CDR3 length equals 16 residues. CDR3 protein: CASSLIGAGGLDTQYF. Here the CDR3 DNA reads TGTGCCAGCAGCTTAATCGGAGCGGGAGGGCTTGATACGCAGTATTTT.

This clonotype has a count of ten or more. For the CDR3, the DNA is TGTGCCAGCAGTCACCTCGTCCAGGGGTCGAACACAGATACGCAGTATTTT. It specifies CASSHLVQGSNTDTQYF. The J gene is TRBJ2-3, the V gene TRBV6-6; TRBD1 is a possible D gene (6 bases). Germline CDR1 and CDR2: MNHNY and SVGAGI (reference sequence). CDR3 size: 17 residues. Deletions cut 5 bases from V and 2 bases from J, with 20 bases between.

This clonotype was found many times. The rearrangement uses TRBV14 and TRBJ2-3; maybe TRBD2 (5 bases). The germline V gene has CDR1 SGHDN and CDR2 FVKESK. The ends were cut back, 3 bases at V and 6 bases at J, with 25 bases in the middle. The CDR3 sequence is 18 residues long. DNA for the CDR3: TGTGCCAGCAGCCAGGAAGTGCGGGCTATACTATCTTCGGATACGCAGTATTTT. This sequence encodes CASSQEVRAILSSDTQYF.

This chain joins TRBV20-1 and TRBJ2-7; a weak D match, TRBD2 (5 bases). CDR1 and CDR2 (germline): DFQATT, SNEGSKA (reference sequence). This CDR3 is 13 amino acids long. V shed 0 bases and J shed 3 bases, with 9 bases lying between them. The CDR3 here is CSARESDYYEQYF. In DNA form, the CDR3 reads TGCAGTGCTAGAGAAAGCGACTACTACGAGCAGTACTTC.

This clonotype has only a few counts. CDR3 coding DNA: TGTGCCAGCAGCCCAGGGGGGGCGACAGGGTCTGAAGCTTTCTTT. Protein: CASSPGGATGSEAFF. The rearrangement uses TRBV3-1 and TRBJ1-1, with TRBD1 matching over 7 bases. Germline-derived CDR1 and CDR2 are LGHDT and YNNKEL (reference sequence). V was pared by 4 bases and J by 6 bases, with 11 bases of the junction left unmatched. This CDR3 is 15 amino acids long.

The chain employs TRBV15 and TRBJ2-5, with a weak D call TRBD2 (6 bases). Germline V CDR1 and CDR2: LNHNV, YYDKDF (reference sequence). The germline V and J ends were trimmed by 0 bases and 2 bases, with 16 bases remaining between them. This CDR3 has 17 residues. The DNA for the CDR3 is TGTGCCACCAGCAGAGAGGAGTCTCCCGGAGGGCAAGAGACCCAGTACTTC. Protein sequence: CATSREESPGGQETQYF.

This clonotype was counted at least ten times. The rearrangement links TRBV4-1 to TRBJ2-3; 12 nucleotides match TRBD2. Germline values: CDR1 MGHRA, CDR2 YSYEKL. The V gene end was trimmed by 0 bases and the J gene end by 0 bases; junction bases not matched to a gene: 1. CDR3 size: 17 residues. The CDR3 coding sequence is TGCGCCAGCAGCCAAGATCTAGCGGGGGGGAGCACAGATACGCAGTATTTT. This translates into CASSQDLAGGSTDTQYF.

This clonotype was counted ten times or more. The J gene is TRBJ1-1, the V gene TRBV28; TRBD1 might be the D (5 bases). V shed 1 base and J shed 11 bases, with 17 bases lying between them. The CDR3 extends over 14 amino acids. Germline V lookup: CDR1 MDHEN, CDR2 SYDVKM. CDR3 residues: CASSLFWGRYRAFF. CDR3 in DNA: TGTGCCAGCAGTTTATTCTGGGGGAGATACCGGGCTTTCTTT.

The chain joins TRBV5-6 to TRBJ2-1, with no clear D. Germline V CDR1 and CDR2: SGHDT, YYEEEE. The V end lost 4 bases, the J end lost 5 bases, and 7 bases lay between the germline ends. The CDR3 sequence is 12 residues long. CDR3 in DNA: TGTGCCAGCAGCGAGGACGACAATGAGCAGTTCTTC. Translated: CASSEDDNEQFF.

Ten or more counts support this clonotype. J is TRBJ2-2 and V is TRBV4-3; TRBD1 might be the D (6 bases). The CDR3 is 15 residues long. The germline V and J ends were trimmed by 1 base and 4 bases, with 10 bases remaining between them. Germline CDR1 and CDR2: LGHNA and YSLEER. The CDR3 loop reads CASSQGTGITGELFF. CDR3 DNA sequence: TGCGCCAGCAGCCAAGGAACAGGGATCACCGGGGAGCTGTTTTTT.